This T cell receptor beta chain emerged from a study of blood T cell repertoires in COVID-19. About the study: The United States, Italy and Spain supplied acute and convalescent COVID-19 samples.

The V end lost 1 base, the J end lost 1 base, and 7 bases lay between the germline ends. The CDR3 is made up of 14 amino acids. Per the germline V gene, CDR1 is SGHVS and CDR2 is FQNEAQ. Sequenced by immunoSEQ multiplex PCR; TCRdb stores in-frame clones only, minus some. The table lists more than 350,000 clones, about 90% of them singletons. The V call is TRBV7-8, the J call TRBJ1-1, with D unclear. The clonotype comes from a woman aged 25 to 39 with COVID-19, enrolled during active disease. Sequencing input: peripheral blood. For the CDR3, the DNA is TGTGCCAGCAGCTTAGGGGCCTGGAACACTGAAGCTTTCTTT. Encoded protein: CASSLGAWNTEAFF.